Shown below are 19 T cell receptor beta chains from a single sample sequenced in a study of blood T cell repertoires in COVID-19. Libraries were prepared by immunoSEQ multiplex PCR; TCRdb keeps only in-frame clonotypes and omits some of them. The top ten hold roughly 2.5% of the sample, which has approximately 74,000 clones, approximately 80% seen once. Sequences were obtained from peripheral blood. The receptor set was obtained from a man older than 75 with active or convalescent COVID-19.

The chain couples TRBV29-1 to TRBJ2-7, with a possible D match to TRBD1 (5 bases). V lost 3 bases and J 3 bases, leaving 9 bases between the germline ends. The CDR3 runs to 12 residues. Germline V lookup: CDR1 SQVTM, CDR2 ANQGSEA. The CDR3 here is CSVEAGHYEQYF. The CDR3 region has the DNA TGCAGCGTTGAGGCAGGGCACTACGAGCAGTACTTC.

The V gene is TRBV5-1, the J gene TRBJ2-1; tentative D call: TRBD2 (5 bases). The CDR3 spans 14 residues. The V gene lost 0 bases and the J gene lost 8 bases, with 12 bases spanning the gap. Germline CDR1 SGHRS, CDR2 YFSETQ. CDR3 residues: CASSLGKGGDEQFF. The CDR3, as DNA: TGCGCCAGCAGCTTGGGCAAAGGAGGCGATGAGCAGTTCTTC.

V and J are TRBV27 and TRBJ2-7, with TRBD2 identical over 7 bases. The CDR3 has 17 amino acids. Germline assignment: CDR1 MNHEY and CDR2 SMNVEV (reference sequence). Trimming at V came to 3 bases and at J to 1 base, leaving 12 bases not matched to a gene. The CDR3 bases are TGTGCCAGCAGTTTGACCCCCTTTCCGGGGGGATCCTACGAGCAGTACTTC. It codes for CASSLTPFPGGSYEQYF.

The chain carries TRBV6-1 and TRBJ1-5; TRBD1 might be the D (5 bases). Looked up from germline, CDR1 is MNHNS and CDR2 is SASEGT. Trimming took off 3 bases at V and 3 bases at J, with 6 bases between the two ends. The CDR3 is made up of 13 amino acids. The CDR3 here is CASSDRVNQPQHF. DNA for the CDR3: TGTGCCAGCAGTGACAGGGTCAATCAGCCCCAGCATTTT.

J is TRBJ2-3 and V is TRBV9; the match to TRBD2 covers 13 bases. The CDR3 covers 17 residues. After removal of 4 bases from V and 2 bases from J, the junction contained 7 bases not matched to a gene. Germline CDR1 SGDLS, CDR2 YYNGEE. For the CDR3, the DNA is TGTGCCAGCAGCAGGACTAGCGGGAGTTACCCCACAGATACGCAGTATTTT. This gives the protein CASSRTSGSYPTDTQYF.

The chain couples TRBV10-3 to TRBJ2-7, with 7 bases fitting TRBD1. The CDR3 sequence is 15 residues long. Germline values: CDR1 ENHRY, CDR2 SYGVKD. V trimming: 6 bases; J trimming: 6 bases; junction bases outside the gene matches: 14. CDR3 in amino acids: CAIRQGYSRGGEQYF. CDR3 DNA sequence: TGTGCCATCAGACAGGGGTACTCAAGGGGTGGCGAGCAGTACTTC.

The V gene is TRBV19, the J gene TRBJ1-5, with 11 bases that match TRBD1. This CDR3 spans 15 amino acids. V lost 6 bases and J lost 8; bases outside the gene matches: 9. Germline V CDR1 and CDR2: LNHDA, SQIVND (reference sequence). CDR3 nucleotides: TGTGCCAGTAGCCGACGGGACAGGGGGTCGGAGCCCCAGCATTTT. It yields the protein CASSRRDRGSEPQHF.

CDR3 coding DNA: TGTGCCAGCAGCTTAGACCCCGGGACAACTGGAAACACCATATATTTT. Amino acid sequence: CASSLDPGTTGNTIYF. The chain carries TRBV11-3 and TRBJ1-3, with D perhaps matching TRBD1 (6 bases). The CDR3 has 16 residues. CDR1 and CDR2 (germline): SGHNT, YENEEA. V lost 0 bases and J 2 bases, leaving 11 bases between the germline ends.

This clone was seen a handful of times. The gene calls are TRBV30 and TRBJ2-3, with 8 bases that match TRBD1. Germline V gene sequence: CDR1 GTSNPN, CDR2 SVGIG (reference sequence). This CDR3 has 15 residues. J lost 2 bases, V lost 3 bases, and 7 bases had no gene match. CDR3 sequence reads: CAWRGRGRVTDTQYF. The CDR3 DNA follows: TGTGCCTGGAGGGGCAGGGGGCGAGTCACAGATACGCAGTATTTT.

About this clone: Different DNA sequences within this sample yield the same CDR3. The chain joins TRBV5-6 to TRBJ1-1; 7 bases match TRBD1. V shed 2 bases, J shed 2 bases, and the junction held 9 bases outside the gene matches. Looked up from germline, CDR1 is SGHDT and CDR2 is YYEEEE. The CDR3 contains 16 residues. The CDR3 loop reads CASSLPWDRVNTEAFF. CDR3 bases: TGTGCCAGCAGCTTACCATGGGACAGAGTCAACACTGAAGCTTTCTTT. The entire variable domain, with the rest obtained from reference TRBV5-6 and TRBJ1-1, is as follows: DAGVTQSPTHLIKTRGQQVTLRCSPKSGHDTVSWYQQALGQGPQFIFQYYEEEERQRGNFPDRFSGHQFPNYSSELNVNALLLGDSALYLCASSLPWDRVNTEAFFGQGTRLTVV.

The CDR3 coding sequence is TGTGCCTCCTCCAGAGGGCCAGGCCCTGTGGGTGCTTTCTTT. This encodes CASSRGPGPVGAFF. This chain uses TRBV30 with TRBJ1-1; unclear D gene. Trimming took 7 bases from V and 11 from J, leaving 26 bases between them. Per the germline V gene, CDR1 is GTSNPN and CDR2 is SVGIG (reference sequence). The CDR3 spans 14 residues.

The chain is built from TRBV5-4 and TRBJ2-7; tentative D call: TRBD2 (5 bases). The CDR3 consists of 14 residues. Germline V CDR1 and CDR2: SGHNT, YYREEE (reference sequence). Trimming took 4 bases from V and 7 from J, leaving 18 bases between them. CDR3 sequence reads: CASSPYGVLGEQYF. The CDR3 DNA reads TGTGCCAGCAGCCCGTACGGGGTCCTGGGAGAGCAGTACTTC.

The chain combines TRBV28 with TRBJ1-5; 10 nucleotides match TRBD1. The CDR3 runs to 13 residues. V was clipped by 8 bases and J by 6 bases; unmatched bases: 4. CDR1 is MDHEN and CDR2 is SYDVKM in the germline V gene. The CDR3 bases are TGTGCCAGCGGGACAGGGGTTGTTCAGCCCCAGCATTTT. This translates into CASGTGVVQPQHF.

The chain recombines TRBV5-4 with TRBJ1-6, with TRBD1 matching over 11 bases. Per the germline V gene, CDR1 is SGHNT and CDR2 is YYREEE (reference sequence). The CDR3 runs 15 residues. J gave up 9 bases and V 1 base, and 3 bases lay outside the gene matches. For the CDR3, the DNA is TGTGCCAGCAGCTTGCGGACAGGGGGCGGTTCACCCCTCCACTTT. Its translation: CASSLRTGGGSPLHF.

The rearrangement uses TRBV5-8 and TRBJ1-2; D is uncertain. The CDR3 has 13 residues. The V and J ends lost 0 bases and 5 bases respectively, with 8 bases between them. The germline V gene encodes CDR1 SGHTS and CDR2 YDEGEE. The CDR3 DNA reads as TGTGCCAGCAGCTTGGTGGAGAGGTATGGCTACACCTTC. Its protein product is CASSLVERYGYTF.

The chain combines TRBV7-2 with TRBJ2-5; D gene uncertain. Trimming stripped 3 bases from V and 1 base from J, with 6 bases between. This CDR3 is built from 13 residues. The germline gives CDR1 SGHTA, CDR2 FQGNSA. CDR3 protein: CASSFISQETQYF. The CDR3 region has the DNA TGTGCCAGCAGCTTCATCAGCCAAGAGACCCAGTACTTC.

This clone has just a few counts. The chain joins TRBV5-1 to TRBJ2-4; a possible D gene is TRBD2 (6 bases). Trimming cost V 3 bases and J 5 bases, with 12 bases left between them. CDR1 is SGHRS, CDR2 YFSETQ, per germline. There are 14 residues in the CDR3. In DNA form, the CDR3 reads TGCGCCAGCAGCTGGGGGGACTCGCAAAACATTCAGTACTTC. It encodes CASSWGDSQNIQYF.

The sample holds one count of this clone. CDR3: CASSYSGQGLPQHF. In nucleotides, the CDR3 is TGTGCCAGCAGTTACTCGGGACAGGGACTACCCCAGCATTTT. The J gene is TRBJ1-5, the V gene TRBV6-2 or TRBV6-3; TRBD1 matches at 9 bases. CDR3 length: 14 amino acids. The junction had 4 bases not matched to a gene; V was cut back by 0 bases and J by 10 bases. Germline CDR1 is MNHEY and CDR2 is SVGEGT.

The chain combines TRBV4-1 with TRBJ2-1; 8 nucleotides align to TRBD2. There are 19 residues in the CDR3. The germline gives CDR1 MGHRA, CDR2 YSYEKL. Trimming removed 1 base from V and 1 base from J; junction bases left unmatched: 12. CDR3 coding DNA: TGCGCCAGCAGCCAAGGCGAGGCGGGGGGAACCCGATCCTACAATGAGCAGTTCTTC. It encodes CASSQGEAGGTRSYNEQFF.